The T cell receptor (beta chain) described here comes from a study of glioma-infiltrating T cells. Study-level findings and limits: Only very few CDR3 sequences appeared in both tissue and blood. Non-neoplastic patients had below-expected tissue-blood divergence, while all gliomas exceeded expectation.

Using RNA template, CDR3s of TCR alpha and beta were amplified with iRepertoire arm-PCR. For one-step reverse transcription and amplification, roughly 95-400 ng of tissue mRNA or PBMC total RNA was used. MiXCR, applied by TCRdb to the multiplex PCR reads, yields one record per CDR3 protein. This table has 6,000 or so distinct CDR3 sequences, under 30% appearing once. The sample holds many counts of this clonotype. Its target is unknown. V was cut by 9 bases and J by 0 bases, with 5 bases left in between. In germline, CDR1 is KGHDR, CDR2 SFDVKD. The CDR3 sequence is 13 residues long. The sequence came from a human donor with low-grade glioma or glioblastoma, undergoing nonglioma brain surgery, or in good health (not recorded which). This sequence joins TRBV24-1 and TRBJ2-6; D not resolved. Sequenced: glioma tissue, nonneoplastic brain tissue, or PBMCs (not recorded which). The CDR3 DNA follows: TGTGCCACCGGCGGCTCTGGGGCCAACGTCCTGACTTTC. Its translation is CATGGSGANVLTF.